These 21 T cell receptor beta chains were sequenced from one sample in a study of technical replicates of blood from a few donors. The assay was immunoSEQ multiplex PCR, and TCRdb's table has in-frame clones only and misses some. In the table there are tens of thousands of clones, around 96% of which are singletons. Input material: T cells isolated from PBMCs. The receptors originated from a human donor in good health.

This chain uses TRBV6-5 with TRBJ2-3; 9 bases line up with TRBD1. CDR3 length equals 15 residues. Looked up from germline, CDR1 is MNHEY and CDR2 is SVGAGI. The V and J ends lost 2 bases and 1 base, in that order; junction bases with no gene match: 1. The CDR3 loop is CASSYRDRGTDTQYF. The DNA for the CDR3 is TGTGCCAGCAGTTACAGGGACAGGGGCACAGATACGCAGTATTTT.

V and J are TRBV30 and TRBJ1-5; D is ambiguous. Trimming removed 3 bases at V and 3 bases at J, with 9 bases between. This CDR3 has 13 residues. In germline, CDR1 is GTSNPN, CDR2 SVGIG (reference sequence). The CDR3 region has the DNA TGTGCCTGGAGAGGGAGTTACAATCAGCCCCAGCATTTT. It yields the protein CAWRGSYNQPQHF.

This rearrangement joins TRBV27 to TRBJ2-7; D is unresolved. The germline V gene encodes CDR1 MNHEY and CDR2 SMNVEV (reference sequence). V lost 5 bases and J 3 bases, leaving 11 bases between the germline ends. The CDR3 loop spans 13 amino acids. This chain's CDR3 is CASSPERFYEQYF. The CDR3 DNA reads as TGTGCCAGCAGTCCCGAGAGGTTCTACGAGCAGTACTTC.

The chain recombines TRBV19 with TRBJ1-5, with D perhaps matching TRBD1 (6 bases). This CDR3 spans 15 amino acids. V was shortened by 6 bases and J by 1 base, with 13 bases between the two germline ends. CDR1 and CDR2 from the germline V gene are LNHDA and SQIVND (reference sequence). The CDR3 loop is CASSSTGLSNQPQHF. DNA of the CDR3: TGTGCCAGTAGCAGTACAGGGTTGAGCAATCAGCCCCAGCATTTT.

The chain recombines TRBV2 with TRBJ1-5, with TRBD1 matching over 10 bases. Trimming took 6 bases from V and 4 from J; bases not matched to a gene: 9. The germline V gene encodes CDR1 SNHLY and CDR2 FYNNEI. The CDR3 has 16 amino acids. The CDR3 here is CASSGTGEALNQPQHF. The CDR3 DNA reads TGTGCCAGCAGCGGGACAGGGGAGGCTTTGAATCAGCCCCAGCATTTT.

This clone was picked up one time. The chain uses TRBV28 and TRBJ2-7; 8 bases line up with TRBD1. V trimming: 3 bases; J trimming: 4 bases; junction bases outside the gene matches: 8. The CDR3 has 15 residues. The V gene's germline CDR1 is MDHEN and CDR2 SYDVKM. CDR3 protein: CASSFPGTGSYEQYF. The CDR3 nucleotides are TGTGCCAGCAGTTTCCCCGGGACAGGCTCTTACGAGCAGTACTTC.

The chain has TRBV10-3 and TRBJ2-3; 10 bases agree with TRBD2. V gave up 1 base and J gave up 2 bases; unmatched junction bases: 3. The CDR3 has 16 residues. CDR1 and CDR2 (germline): ENHRY, SYGVKD. CDR3 DNA: TGTGCCATCAGTGAGTTGGGGACTAGCGTCACAGATACGCAGTATTTT. Protein: CAISELGTSVTDTQYF.

The chain employs TRBV5-1 and TRBJ1-2; D unclear. Looked up from germline, CDR1 is SGHRS and CDR2 is YFSETQ. V was cut by 0 bases and J by 8 bases, with 11 bases left in between. This CDR3 spans 13 amino acids. CDR3 nucleotide sequence: TGCGCCAGCAGCTTGGGAAGCGGTCAAGGCTACACCTTC. Residues: CASSLGSGQGYTF.

This chain joins TRBV16 and TRBJ2-2; 8 nucleotides agree with TRBD1. The V gene's germline CDR1 is KGHSY and CDR2 FQNENV. With 3 bases clipped from V and 1 base from J, the junction kept 1 base outside the gene matches. CDR3 length equals 15 residues. CDR3 DNA sequence: TGTGCCAGCAGCCATGGGACAGGGAACACCGGGGAGCTGTTTTTT. It encodes CASSHGTGNTGELFF.

The chain carries TRBV30 and TRBJ2-3, with D possibly being TRBD2 (5 bases). CDR3 length: 14 residues. Trimming shortened V by 4 bases and J by 4 bases, and 15 bases separated the two germline ends. Germline V CDR1 and CDR2: GTSNPN, SVGIG (reference sequence). In nucleotides, the CDR3 is TGTGCCTGGATAAGAGGGAGAAGCGCAGATACGCAGTATTTT. Encoded protein: CAWIRGRSADTQYF.

The rearrangement links TRBV6-5 to TRBJ1-1; 7 nucleotides line up with TRBD1. The CDR3 contains 14 residues. J gave up 3 bases and V 9 bases, and 10 bases lay outside the gene matches. In germline, CDR1 is MNHEY, CDR2 SVGAGI. The CDR3 region is CASSPWQGDTEAFF. DNA for the CDR3: TGTGCCAGTAGTCCTTGGCAGGGGGACACTGAAGCTTTCTTT.

This chain joins TRBV6-5 and TRBJ2-7, with TRBD2 identical over 7 bases. The junction had 6 bases not matched to a gene; V was cut back by 0 bases and J by 1 base. CDR3 length equals 16 residues. The germline gives CDR1 MNHEY, CDR2 SVGAGI. The CDR3 here is CASSYSTAGASYEQYF. As DNA, the CDR3 is TGTGCCAGCAGTTACTCGACGGCGGGAGCATCCTACGAGCAGTACTTC.

The chain couples TRBV9 to TRBJ2-1, with 8 bases lining up with TRBD1. The V and J ends lost 4 bases and 4 bases, in that order; junction bases with no gene match: 13. From germline, CDR1 is SGDLS and CDR2 YYNGEE. This CDR3 spans 17 amino acids. The CDR3 protein is CASSPPGGTGIYNEQFF. As DNA, the CDR3 is TGTGCCAGCAGCCCCCCTGGAGGGACAGGAATTTACAATGAGCAGTTCTTC.

Here the CDR3 DNA reads TGTGCCATCAGTGGGACAACTCCGCCCGGGGAGCTGTTTTTT. Protein product: CAISGTTPPGELFF. The chain links TRBV10-3 to TRBJ2-2; tentatively, D is TRBD1 (5 bases). V was pared by 4 bases and J by 6 bases, with 12 bases between. From germline, CDR1 is ENHRY and CDR2 SYGVKD. This CDR3 spans 14 amino acids.

V is TRBV6-5 and J is TRBJ2-5; 8 nucleotides match TRBD2. The germline CDR1 and CDR2 sequences are MNHEY and SVGAGI. There are 14 residues in the CDR3. The CDR3 here is CAGSGICIQETQYF. Written as DNA, the CDR3 is TGTGCAGGTAGCGGGATCTGTATCCAAGAGACCCAGTACTTC.

The chain is built from TRBV27 and TRBJ2-2; 7 bases fit TRBD1. The CDR3 covers 15 residues. Germline CDR1 and CDR2: MNHEY and SMNVEV (reference sequence). V shed 4 bases and J 3 bases; nucleotides not matched to a gene: 5. The CDR3: CASSWGTVYTGELFF. The CDR3, as DNA: TGTGCCAGCAGTTGGGGGACAGTGTACACCGGGGAGCTGTTTTTT.

The chain uses TRBV2 and TRBJ2-3; D remains unclear. Germline values: CDR1 SNHLY, CDR2 FYNNEI. This CDR3 is 13 amino acids long. V lost 3 bases and J 2 bases, leaving 6 bases between the germline ends. CDR3 residues: CASSDTYTDTQYF. The CDR3 nucleotides read TGTGCCAGCAGTGACACCTACACAGATACGCAGTATTTT.

The chain uses TRBV11-3 and TRBJ2-1; maybe TRBD2 (6 bases). This CDR3 has 18 amino acids. In germline, CDR1 is SGHNT, CDR2 YENEEA. Deletions cut 4 bases from V and 4 bases from J, with 23 bases between. The CDR3 spells CASSSSTTNSGFYNEQFF. Written as DNA, the CDR3 is TGTGCCAGCAGCTCGAGCACAACCAATAGCGGATTTTACAATGAGCAGTTCTTC.

This clone has just one count. The chain uses TRBV6-5 and TRBJ2-7, with TRBD1 identical over 10 bases. V was pared by 6 bases and J by 9 bases, with 11 bases of the junction left unmatched. From germline, CDR1 is MNHEY and CDR2 SVGAGI. The CDR3 runs 14 residues. CDR3 DNA sequence: TGTGCCAGCAGAACCGGGACAGGGGAGTCGGCGCAGTACTTC. It translates to CASRTGTGESAQYF.

The chain carries TRBV4-1 and TRBJ2-7; 8 bases match TRBD2. The J segment lost 4 bases and the V segment lost 4 bases, leaving 6 bases of the junction unmatched. The CDR3 covers 14 residues. Germline V gene data show CDR1 as MGHRA and CDR2 as YSYEKL. The DNA of the CDR3 is TGCGCCAGCAGCCCTGGACTAGCAAGGTACGAGCAGTACTTC. Amino acid sequence: CASSPGLARYEQYF.

The gene calls are TRBV4-3 and TRBJ1-2, with 8 bases identical to TRBD1. The V segment lost 4 bases and the J segment 6 bases; nucleotides outside the gene matches: 10. Germline V gene lookup returns CDR1 LGHNA and CDR2 YSLEER. CDR3 length: 15 amino acids. Here the CDR3 reads CASSPVDRGIDGYTF. The CDR3 DNA is TGCGCCAGCAGCCCGGTCGACAGGGGTATCGATGGCTACACCTTC.